This TCR beta chain is drawn from a study of blood T cells in healthy people across ages. Study-level results: Shifts in expanded clonotypes may have been confounded by donor CMV status, which was unknown.

Germline lookup yields CDR1 DFQATT and CDR2 SNEGSKA (reference sequence). This CDR3 comprises 15 residues. Details on this clonotype: Its antigen is unknown. With a much larger clone just one base away, this may be a read error.

Samples had at least 7 million PBMCs isolated from them. A second PCR, run for roughly 7 to 11 cycles, used a sample-barcoded 5' primer plus a J-beta primer mix. TCRdb re-called the 5' RACE reads with MiXCR, one entry per CDR3 protein. The sample records 850,000 to 950,000 distinct CDR3 sequences, roughly 26% being singletons. Sequenced input: blood. The TCR comes from a woman at least 80 years old in good health. The chain has TRBV20-1 and TRBJ1-6; TRBD1 agrees at 8 bases. In nucleotides, the CDR3 is TGCAGTGCTAGAGGGACAGGGTCTTTGAGCTCACCCCCCCACTTT. Translating it yields CSARGTGSLSSPPHF.